The sequence of this TCR beta chain was determined in a study of T-cell memory formation after mild COVID-19. Regarding the study as a whole: A second wave of clones peaked on day 37, and their SARS-CoV-2 specificity went unconfirmed. Cross-reactive memory appears to have joined, as suggested by some responding clones showing up in pre-infection memory.

The sample holds many counts of this clonotype. Antigen unknown. TCRdb processed the 5' RACE reads anew with MiXCR; each CDR3 protein has one entry. Of 300,000 to 400,000 distinct CDR3 sequences listed, about 15% are singletons. The germline V gene has CDR1 SGHRS and CDR2 YFSETQ. Between the trimmed V and J ends, which lost 1 base and 10 bases, there was a span of 9 bases. The length of the CDR3 is 12 residues. The sample comprised PBMCs or a T cell subset sorted from them (not recorded which). The chain uses TRBV5-1 and TRBJ2-1; D is tentatively TRBD1 or TRBD2 (5 bases each). This clonotype was obtained from a young man who had mild COVID-19 (a few samples of this study predate the infection). Cell type and time point are not known. This CDR3 reads CASSLSGDEQFF. The DNA for the CDR3 is TGCGCCAGCAGCTTGTCCGGGGACGAGCAGTTCTTC. Together with reference TRBV5-1 and TRBJ2-1, the CDR3 gives the full variable domain: KAGVTQTPRYLIKTRGQQVTLSCSPISGHRSVSWYQQTPGQGLQFLFEYFSETQRNKGNFPGRFSGRQFSNSRSEMNVSTLELGDSALYLCASSLSGDEQFFGPGTRLTVL.